This T cell receptor beta chain originates from a study of blood T cell repertoires in COVID-19. Cohorts were assigned according to the clinical history that participants reported. Libraries were prepared by immunoSEQ multiplex PCR; TCRdb keeps only in-frame clonotypes and omits some of them. This sample has a few hundred thousand clones, with approximately 93% found just once. CDR3 length equals 14 residues. The V gene lost 5 bases and the J gene lost 2 bases, with 13 bases spanning the gap. CDR1 and CDR2 from the germline V gene are SQVTM and ANQGSEA. The sequence was obtained from a woman aged 40 to 50 who had been exposed to COVID-19. The sequenced sample consisted of PBMCs or T cells enriched from blood (not recorded which). The V call is TRBV29-1, the J call TRBJ1-5; D is perhaps TRBD1 (6 bases). CDR3 protein: CSVKQGTGNQPQHF. In DNA, the CDR3 is TGCAGCGTTAAACAGGGTACGGGCAATCAGCCCCAGCATTTT.